This TCR beta chain is drawn from a study of blood T cell repertoires in COVID-19 (dated by TCRdb to about 2020). In terms of the full investigation: Collaborator samples came from the United States, Italy and Spain and covered acute and convalescent phases of COVID-19. A de-identified subject ID, COVID-19 status, age in years and sex were almost always included in the sample metadata. HLA class I and class II types, where available, came from metadata supplied by the sample provider rather than from assay-based typing. Deeply sampled blood TCRbeta repertoires from subjects exposed to, actively infected with, or recovered from COVID-19 were included in the dataset. The repertoires were released in a freely available public database meant as a resource for research on the immune response to SARS-CoV-2. The prospective study material was composed of cDNA or gDNA derived from T cells, B-cell-depleted T cells, or PBMCs. Samples came from the ongoing ImmuneRACE study (first 160 participants) plus 1,254 subjects from 6 global collaborators.

The trim is 0 bases for V and 11 bases for J, with a gap of 16 bases between the germline ends. The germline V gene provides CDR1 MNHEY and CDR2 SVGAGI. Measured from the cysteine to the phenylalanine, the CDR3 is 14 residues long. Only CDR3 DNA remains: 42 bases, in frame from the first base. Beyond this particular receptor, the publication reports: How much clinical and demographic metadata was included differed by source and by participant, and the metadata was provided uncurated.

For this clone: The target of this receptor is not known. The record has no base qualities; no much larger clone is one base away.

Whole blood was collected in K2EDTA tubes by collaborating institutions according to the institutions' own protocols. Collaborator samples were shipped for TCRbeta analysis as frozen whole blood, isolated PBMCs, or DNA extracted from either sample type. TCRbeta CDR3 regions were amplified from genomic DNA using the immunoSEQ Assay, a bias-controlled multiplex PCR. In the source study's methods: The number of nucleated cells in each sample was estimated from the amplification of reference gene primers within the assay. Sequence reads were collapsed and filtered to measure the absolute abundance of every unique TCRbeta CDR3 rearrangement. For each sample, productive Simpson clonality was calculated as the square root of Simpson's diversity index across productive rearrangements. This immuneACCESS table, as held by TCRdb, lists in-frame sequences with V and J called but not all clones. Of the missing ones, under half trace to an unresolved V gene in checked studies; the others have no known cause. The DNA gave D and trimming, while V, J and clone size come from that table. The sample table shows over 150,000 clones, and 85% to 90% are seen once. The ten largest make up around 20% of the sample.

Sequencing used peripheral blood. Recombination connected TRBV6-5 to TRBJ1-1; the D gene is possibly TRBD1, with 6 bases matching. This TCR derives from a man between 65 and 85 years old with active or convalescent COVID-19. The CDR3 protein: CASSYSRTDPKAFF. The nucleotide sequence is given as TGTGCCAGCAGTTACTCCCGGACAGATCCGAAGGCTTTCTTT.